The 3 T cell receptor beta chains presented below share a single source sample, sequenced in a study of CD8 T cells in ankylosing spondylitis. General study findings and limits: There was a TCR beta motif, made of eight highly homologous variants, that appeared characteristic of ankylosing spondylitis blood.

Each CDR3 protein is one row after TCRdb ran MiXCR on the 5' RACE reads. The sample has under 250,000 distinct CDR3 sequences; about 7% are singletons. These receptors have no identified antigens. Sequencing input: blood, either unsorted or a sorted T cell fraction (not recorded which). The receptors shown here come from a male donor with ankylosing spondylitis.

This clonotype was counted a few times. This CDR3 is CASSLATGTPIQYF. As DNA, the CDR3 is TGCGCCAGCAGCTTGGCGACAGGGACTCCCATTCAGTACTTC. The genes are TRBV5-1 and TRBJ2-4; TRBD1 might be the D (7 bases). The CDR3 covers 14 residues. Germline V gene sequence: CDR1 SGHRS, CDR2 YFSETQ. V lost 0 bases and J 9 bases, leaving 13 bases between the germline ends.

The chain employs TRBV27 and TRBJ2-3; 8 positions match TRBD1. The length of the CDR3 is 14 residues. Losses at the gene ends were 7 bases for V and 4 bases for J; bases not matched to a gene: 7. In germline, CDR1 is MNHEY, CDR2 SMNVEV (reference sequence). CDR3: CASTTGVGADTQYF. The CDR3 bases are TGTGCCAGCACGACAGGGGTCGGGGCAGATACGCAGTATTTT.

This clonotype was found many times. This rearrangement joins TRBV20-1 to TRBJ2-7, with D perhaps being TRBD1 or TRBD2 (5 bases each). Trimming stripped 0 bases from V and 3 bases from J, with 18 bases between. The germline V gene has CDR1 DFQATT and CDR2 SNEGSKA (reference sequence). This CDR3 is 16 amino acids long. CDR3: CSARDGKTGARYEQYF. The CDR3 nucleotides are TGCAGTGCTAGAGATGGGAAGACCGGGGCCCGCTACGAGCAGTACTTC.